A selection of T cell receptor beta chains follows, all from one sample in a study of breast tumors, draining lymph nodes, adjacent tissues. TCRdb reanalysed the multiplex PCR reads using MiXCR and keeps one entry per CDR3 protein. The table records approximately 180,000 distinct CDR3 sequences, roughly 35% of them present only once. Sequencing was performed on axillary lymph node tissue. The receptors here all came from a female donor with breast cancer. Some clones in this sample may be carry-over from other donors' samples. Each CDR3 is given with its conserved first and last residue. The D gene is left open where the match is weak. A row's size may be missing; if present it is once, few, many or a size class.

J | V | D | size | CDR3 | DNA
TRBJ2-7 | TRBV11-1 | TRBD1 | many | CASRPDRVNYEQYF | TGTGCCAGCAGACCCGACAGGGTGAACTACGAGCAGTACTTC
TRBJ1-2 | TRBV4-2 | NA | many | CASSQDSNSNYGYTF | TGTGCCAGCAGCCAAGATTCAAACAGTAACTATGGCTACACCTTC
TRBJ2-7 | TRBV6-2/TRBV6-3 | TRBD1 | many | CASKGQGNEQYF | TGTGCCAGCAAGGGACAGGGAAACGAGCAGTACTTC
TRBJ2-3 | TRBV27 | NA | many | CASSLLLWGDTQYF | TGTGCCAGCAGTTTACTCCTCTGGGGGGATACGCAGTATTTT
TRBJ1-2 | TRBV6-1 | NA | many | CASSEGAGGYTF | TGTGCCAGCAGTGAGGGGGCGGGTGGCTACACCTTC
TRBJ1-3 | TRBV6-5 | TRBD1 | many | CASSHGTGGPGNTIYF | TGTGCCAGCAGTCACGGGACAGGGGGCCCTGGAAACACCATATATTTT
TRBJ1-2 | TRBV2 | TRBD1 | NA | CASSGQGGAYGYTF | TGTGCCAGCAGTGGACAGGGGGGGGCCTATGGCTACACCTTC
TRBJ2-1 | TRBV7-2 | NA | NA | CASSLQGGTYNEQFF | TGTGCCAGCAGCCTGCAGGGGGGGACCTACAATGAGCAGTTCTTC
TRBJ1-2 | TRBV6-1 | NA | many | CASIGGAGEGYTF | TGTGCCAGCATTGGGGGGGCAGGGGAGGGCTACACCTTC
TRBJ2-1 | TRBV27 | TRBD1 | many | CASRFRDRSYNEQFF | TGTGCCAGCAGATTCCGGGACAGGAGCTACAATGAGCAGTTCTTC
TRBJ2-7 | TRBV6-5 | TRBD2 | few | CASSHAGGRGAGEEYF | TGTGCCAGCAGTCACGCCGGGGGGCGAGGAGCGGGAGAAGAATACTTC
TRBJ2-3 | TRBV18 | TRBD1 | NA | CASSPIRGPGDTQYF | TGTGCCAGCTCACCCATCAGGGGGCCGGGAGATACGCAGTATTTT
TRBJ2-7 | TRBV28 | NA | few | CASSHIYEQYF | TGTGCCAGCAGCCATATTTACGAGCAGTACTTC
TRBJ2-3 | TRBV20-1 | NA | many | CSARVPGWTDTQYF | TGCAGTGCTAGAGTCCCGGGTTGGACAGATACGCAGTATTTT
TRBJ2-7 | TRBV7-8 | NA | NA | CASSSNRVTCEQYF | TGTGCCAGTAGCTCGAACAGAGTCACCTGCGAGCAGTACTTC
TRBJ2-3 | TRBV4-3 | NA | NA | CASSDLGVSTDTQYF | TGCGCCAGCAGTGATTTGGGGGTAAGCACAGATACGCAGTATTTT